A single count supports the clone carrying this T cell receptor beta chain. As yet, its antigen is unknown. The sample belongs to a study of cytomegalovirus exposure and HLA in healthy donors. In the study overall: A prior analysis found 95 million to 140 million unique TCR beta sequences from approximately 190 million T cells.

Broader study findings: Several top significant clusters appeared, in a later analysis, to be linked to common viral pathogens. According to the study, 180 or so TCR beta chains were cytomegalovirus-associated.

V was pared by 1 base and J by 5 bases, with 7 bases of the junction left unmatched. Germline V gene lookup returns CDR1 SGHVS and CDR2 FQNEAQ. This CDR3 is built from 15 residues. With 60 Vbeta and 13 Jbeta primers, the PCR was carried out. Measured with immunoSEQ multiplex PCR; TCRdb has only the in-frame clones, and not every one. In the table there are roughly 100,000 clones, around 76% of which are singletons. This chain uses TRBV7-8 with TRBJ1-1; 7 nucleotides line up with TRBD1. The TCR was taken from a young woman in good health and CMV-seropositive. Sequences were obtained from PBMCs. CDR3 region: CASSLEEGAWTEAFF. The CDR3 nucleotides read TGTGCCAGCAGCTTAGAAGAGGGGGCCTGGACTGAAGCTTTCTTT.